This T cell receptor (beta chain) was documented in a study of CD8+ T cells in alopecia areata. Whole-study findings and limits: Normal skin's resident alphabeta T cells are also sequenced in scalp samples.

The germline gives CDR1 MNHEY, CDR2 SMNVEV (reference sequence). V was pared by 2 bases and J by 5 bases, with 10 bases between. CDR3 size: 13 residues. Remarks on this clone: Its antigen is not known.

Sequencing templates came from extracted RNA that was reverse transcribed into cDNA. TCRdb keeps only in-frame clones here, not all; method: immunoSEQ multiplex PCR. The sample includes 150,000 or so clones, about 90% seen only once; the top ten take about 15%. Individuals with alopecia areata gave both lesional scalp punch biopsies and peripheral blood for collection. The origin of this receptor is a human donor with alopecia areata. Material: CD8+ T cells sorted from blood, obtained at week 0. The chain links TRBV27 to TRBJ2-7; D possibly corresponds to TRBD1 (6 bases). CDR3 bases: TGTGCCAGCAGTTTAGGGACACAAGACGAGCAGTACTTC. Translated: CASSLGTQDEQYF.